This TCR beta chain originates from a study of shared clonotypes between healthy human individuals. CDR3 length: 16 amino acids. Germline CDR1 reads LGHNA; CDR2 reads YNFKEQ. Trimming cost V 4 bases and J 3 bases, with 19 bases left between them. Terminally differentiated effector memory CD45RA+ cells were left out of the naive CD8 fraction, which was CD45RO-negative and positively selected for CCR7. Using immunoSEQ multiplex PCR, the repertoire was profiled, and TCRdb retains in-frame clones only, with some absent. The sample carries approximately 2,200,000 clones, 85% to 95% recorded once. The TCR sequence derives from a man younger than 35 in good health. Some clones in this sample may be carry-over from other donors' samples. Source material: naive CD8+ T cells from PBMCs. The chain employs TRBV4-2 and TRBJ2-7; D might be TRBD1 (5 bases). This CDR3 reads CASSPRLSGINYEQYF. The DNA of the CDR3 is TGTGCCAGCAGCCCTAGACTTTCAGGGATTAACTACGAGCAGTACTTC.